This section outlines one T cell receptor (beta chain) sequence together with its context. This entry belongs to a study of PD-1 blockade in classical Hodgkin lymphoma. The ends were cut back, 0 bases at V and 5 bases at J, with 8 bases in the middle. Germline CDR1 and CDR2: MNHEY and SVGAGI. The CDR3 has 14 residues. Time point given: cycle 4 day 1 (C4D1), after 5 to 7 weeks of nivolumab. Exposure to brentuximab vedotin varied, and each patient had relapsed following autologous stem cell transplantation. Magnetic negative selection was used to purify CD4+ T cells from thawed PBMCs. Repertoires were generated with immunoSEQ multiplex PCR, while TCRdb's copy carries only in-frame clones and drops some. The data hold 10,000 to 15,000 clones, with 88% observed a single time.

The rearrangement joins TRBV6-5 to TRBJ1-5, with a tentative D call TRBD1 (5 bases). This sequence was found in a human donor with classical Hodgkin lymphoma. This specimen was CD4+ T cells from blood, taken before the fourth cycle of nivolumab. The CDR3, as DNA: TGTGCCAGCAGTTACTCGGGGGGTGATCAGCCCCAGCATTTT. It specifies CASSYSGGDQPQHF.